This T cell receptor (beta chain) stems from a study of shared clonotypes between healthy human individuals (TCRdb year 2020). Describing the broader study: The cohort comprised a couple of women and a few men aged 18 to 49 years. Blood TCR repertoires of a handful of healthy adults were deeply sequenced to estimate repertoire size and the extent of clonotype sharing between individuals. Libraries were prepared and TCR repertoires were sequenced by different laboratories using diverse techniques, in order to increase sequencing depth and limit assay-specific biases. Leukapheresis yielded between about 0.94 and 8.9 billion PBMCs per donor.

General findings and caveats noted by the study authors: Only blood was sampled, and tissue TCR repertoires likely differ from those in blood. Based on pairwise subsampling, the degree of clonotype sharing among donors was expected to be affected by sequencing depth. The small number of donors limited the genetic and exposure-history diversity represented.

In this sample, this clone turned up many times. Its antigen specificity is not known. No per-base quality is available; no much larger clone lies one base away. Healthy HIV-negative adults with no recently reported acute infections or vaccinations were included as donors. Only Caucasian adults living in Nashville, Tennessee, USA were represented among the donors. In the unsorted samples, 85 million to 100 million PBMCs were counted, and genomic DNA was extracted using the QIAamp DNA Blood Mini kit. Blood was collected by leukapheresis, and PBMCs were isolated by Ficoll-Histopaque density gradient centrifugation and then cryopreserved in liquid nitrogen vapor phase. Using the deep immunoSEQ assay, multiplex PCR amplified TCR CDR3 regions from genomic DNA. For each cell subset, the extracted genomic DNA was distributed evenly across all wells of several immunoSEQ 96-well plates, and each plate served as one replicate. Each replicate PCR for unsorted PBMC received around 330 ng genomic DNA, equal to about 30,000 T cell genomes. Genomic DNA from unsorted PBMC was sequenced over ten immunoSEQ deep assay plates. Purified libraries were quantified with a Qubit 3.0 fluorometer, sized on a Bioanalyzer 2100, and re-quantified with the KAPA Library Quantification kit. A separate single-read 150-cycle Illumina NextSeq 550 flow cell was used to sequence each immunoSEQ 96-well plate. The paper's processing steps were these. Because only junctional sequences without quality scores were contained in the immunoSEQ output, filtering matching that applied to full-length reads could not be performed. To assign V/J genes and CDR3, sequences were annotated against IMGT germline references using PyIR, a Python wrapper for IgBLAST v1.9. Reads were removed for weak V/J assignments (E-value above 1e-6), missing CDR3, stop codons, out-of-frame junctions, or ambiguous translated residues. V3J clonotypes were defined by identical inferred V gene, J gene, and CDR3 amino acid sequence. The percentage overlap between two repertoires was calculated by dividing the number of shared unique clonotypes by the size of the smaller repertoire. Three approaches were used to assess repertoire richness: RTK rarefaction, the Chao1 estimator, and Recon v2.1 estimates of unobserved clonotypes. In TCRdb, the immuneACCESS table is reduced to in-frame sequences with V and J assigned. These tables do not hold every clone; where another copy was compared, an unresolved V gene accounts for under half, and the others remain unexplained. Clonal size and the V and J genes are those of that table, whereas D and trimming came from the DNA. In this sample the table shows about 600,000 clones, around 77% of which occur a single time. Around 12% of the sample is held by the ten biggest clonotypes.

The sequencing sample was made of PBMCs. This TCR came from a woman in her thirties or forties in good health. Some clones in this sample may be carry-over from other donors' samples.

The DNA reads as follows: TGCAGCGTCCAAGGACAGGGGTCCCTAGATACGCAGTATTTT. Its protein product is CSVQGQGSLDTQYF. The rearrangement combines TRBV29-1 with TRBJ2-3; the junction holds 9 bases that match TRBD1. Compared with germline, V lacks 6 bases and J lacks 5 bases; bases without a gene match: 9. Including the terminal cysteine and phenylalanine, the CDR3 comprises 14 residues. Only the CDR3 DNA is retained, 42 bases long and in frame from the first base. The germline V gene sets CDR1 to SQVTM and CDR2 to ANQGSEA.